These 8 T cell receptor beta chains came from one sample sequenced in a study of blood T cell repertoires in COVID-19. The data were produced by immunoSEQ multiplex PCR, yet TCRdb's version contains in-frame clones alone and is incomplete. The sample includes 300,000 to 500,000 clones, 88% of them seen just once. The sequenced material came from PBMCs or T cells enriched from blood (not recorded which). The receptors originated from a woman between 40 and 50 years old with acute COVID-19.

The chain has TRBV10-3 and TRBJ1-6, with 7 nucleotides matching TRBD1. The V segment lost 5 bases and the J segment 7 bases; nucleotides outside the gene matches: 5. Germline V lookup: CDR1 ENHRY, CDR2 SYGVKD. The CDR3 consists of 14 residues. The CDR3 loop is CAISSRDRNSPLHF. CDR3 DNA: TGTGCCATCAGTTCGCGGGACAGAAATTCACCCCTCCACTTT.

The rearrangement joins TRBV7-7 to TRBJ2-5; D is possibly TRBD2 (5 bases). CDR3 length: 15 residues. Germline V gives CDR1 SSHAT, CDR2 FNYEAQ (reference sequence). V lost 5 bases, J lost 3 bases, and 16 bases lay in between. The CDR3 region is CASSRAGLPEETQYF. The CDR3 coding sequence is TGTGCCAGCAGCCGGGCGGGCCTACCTGAAGAGACCCAGTACTTC.

The rearrangement joins TRBV29-1 to TRBJ2-1, with TRBD2 matching 8 bases. The CDR3 sequence is 14 residues long. Germline CDR1 reads SQVTM; CDR2 reads ANQGSEA. V shed 7 bases, J shed 5 bases, and the junction held 10 bases outside the gene matches. The CDR3 nucleotides are TGCAGCGGGACTTGGCGGGGGGCAAACAATGAGCAGTTCTTC. It is translated as CSGTWRGANNEQFF.

Notes on this clone: At the DNA level, this CDR3 is encoded by other sequences in the same sample as well. The chain employs TRBV6-5 and TRBJ2-7; D unclear. Germline V gives CDR1 MNHEY, CDR2 SVGAGI. CDR3 length: 13 amino acids. Between the trimmed V and J ends, which lost 5 bases and 4 bases, there was a span of 12 bases. CDR3 bases: TGTGCCAGCAGTCGCACCGGGTTGTACGAGCAGTACTTC. It codes for CASSRTGLYEQYF.

The V call is TRBV3-1 (or the pseudogene TRBV3-2), the J call TRBJ1-2; D is unresolved. V was pared by 6 bases and J by 5 bases, with 16 bases between. The germline CDR1 and CDR2 sequences are LGHDT and YNNKEL (reference sequence). CDR3 length: 14 amino acids. CDR3 in DNA: TGTGCCAGCAGTCGTCGCGGAGGGAGATATGGCTACACCTTC. Its translation is CASSRRGGRYGYTF.

The chain uses TRBV2 and TRBJ2-2, with no clear D. Germline V gene lookup returns CDR1 SNHLY and CDR2 FYNNEI. This CDR3 spans 13 amino acids. V was pared by 7 bases and J by 1 base, with 7 bases between. DNA for the CDR3: TGTGCCAGCAAACTCCTGAACACCGGGGAGCTGTTTTTT. Translated, it gives CASKLLNTGELFF.

The chain couples TRBV5-6 to TRBJ1-5; no definite D call. CDR1 is SGHDT, CDR2 YYEEEE, per germline. The V end was cut by 3 bases, the J end by 3 bases, with 19 bases between. This CDR3 has 17 amino acids. CDR3 sequence (DNA): TGTGCCAGCAGCTCGATACTAACCGGGTTCGCCAATCAGCCCCAGCATTTT. Residues: CASSSILTGFANQPQHF.

CDR3 DNA sequence: TGTGCCAGCAGCTTAGGAACAGCATCCTACAATGAGCAGTTCTTC. Amino acids: CASSLGTASYNEQFF. The chain joins TRBV7-2 to TRBJ2-1; D is unclear. With 1 base removed from V and 1 base from J, the gap between germline ends came to 8 bases. The length of the CDR3 is 15 residues. CDR1 SGHTA and CDR2 FQGNSA come from the germline V gene.